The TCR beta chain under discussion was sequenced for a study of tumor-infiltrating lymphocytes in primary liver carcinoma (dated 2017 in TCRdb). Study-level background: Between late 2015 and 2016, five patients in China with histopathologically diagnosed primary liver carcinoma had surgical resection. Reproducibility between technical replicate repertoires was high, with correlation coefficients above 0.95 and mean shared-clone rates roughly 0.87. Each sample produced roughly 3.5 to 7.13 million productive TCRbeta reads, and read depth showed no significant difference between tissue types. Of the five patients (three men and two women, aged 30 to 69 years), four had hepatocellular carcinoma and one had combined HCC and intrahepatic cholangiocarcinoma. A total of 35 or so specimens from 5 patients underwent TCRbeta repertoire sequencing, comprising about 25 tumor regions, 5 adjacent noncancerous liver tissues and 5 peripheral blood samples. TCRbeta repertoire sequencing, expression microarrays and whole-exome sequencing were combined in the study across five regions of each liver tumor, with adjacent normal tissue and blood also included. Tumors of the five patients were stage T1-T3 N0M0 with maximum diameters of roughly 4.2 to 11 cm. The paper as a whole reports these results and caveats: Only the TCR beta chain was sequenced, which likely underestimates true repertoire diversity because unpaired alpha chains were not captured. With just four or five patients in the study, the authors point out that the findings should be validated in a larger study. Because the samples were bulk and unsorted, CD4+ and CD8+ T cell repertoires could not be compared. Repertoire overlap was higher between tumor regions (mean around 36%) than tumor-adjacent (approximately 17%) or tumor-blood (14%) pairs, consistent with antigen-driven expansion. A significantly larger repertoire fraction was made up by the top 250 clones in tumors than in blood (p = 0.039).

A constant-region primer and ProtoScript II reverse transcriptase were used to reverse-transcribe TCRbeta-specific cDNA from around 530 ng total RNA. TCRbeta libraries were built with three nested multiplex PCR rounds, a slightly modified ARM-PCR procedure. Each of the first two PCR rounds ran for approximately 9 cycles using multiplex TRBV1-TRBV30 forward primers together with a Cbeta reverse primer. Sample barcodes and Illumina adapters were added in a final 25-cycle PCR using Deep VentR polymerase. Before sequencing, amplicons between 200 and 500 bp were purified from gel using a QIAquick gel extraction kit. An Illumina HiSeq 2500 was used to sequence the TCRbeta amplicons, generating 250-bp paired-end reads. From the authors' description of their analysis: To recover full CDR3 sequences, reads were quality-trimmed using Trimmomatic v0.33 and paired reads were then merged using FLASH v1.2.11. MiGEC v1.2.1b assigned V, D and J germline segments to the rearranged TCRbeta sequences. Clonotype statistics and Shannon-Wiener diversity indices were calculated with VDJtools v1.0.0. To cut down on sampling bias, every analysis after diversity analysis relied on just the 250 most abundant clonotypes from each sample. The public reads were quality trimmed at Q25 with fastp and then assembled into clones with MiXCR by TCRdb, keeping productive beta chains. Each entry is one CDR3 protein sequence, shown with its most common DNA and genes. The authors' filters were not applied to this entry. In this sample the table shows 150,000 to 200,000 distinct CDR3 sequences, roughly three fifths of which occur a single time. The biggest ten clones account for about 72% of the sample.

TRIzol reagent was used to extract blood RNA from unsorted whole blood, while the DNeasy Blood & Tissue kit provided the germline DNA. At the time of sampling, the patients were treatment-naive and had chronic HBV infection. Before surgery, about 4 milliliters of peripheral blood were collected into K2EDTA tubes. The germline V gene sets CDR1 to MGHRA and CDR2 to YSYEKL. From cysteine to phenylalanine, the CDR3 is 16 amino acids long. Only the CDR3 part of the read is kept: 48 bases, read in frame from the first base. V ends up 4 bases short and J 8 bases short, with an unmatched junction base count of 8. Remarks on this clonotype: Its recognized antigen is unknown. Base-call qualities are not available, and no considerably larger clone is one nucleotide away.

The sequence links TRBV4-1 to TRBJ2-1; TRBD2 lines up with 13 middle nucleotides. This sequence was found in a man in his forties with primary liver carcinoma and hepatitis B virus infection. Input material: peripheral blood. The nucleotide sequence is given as TGCGCCAGCAGCCGAACGGGACTAGCGGGGTACGATGAGCAGTTCTTC. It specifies CASSRTGLAGYDEQFF.